The clone carrying this T cell receptor (beta chain) was counted once. Its matching antigen is unknown. Profiling relied on immunoSEQ multiplex PCR, and the TCRdb table lists in-frame clones only, not all of them. The data show roughly 7,800 clones, 40% to 50% seen once. This sample stems from a study of Tregs in tolerant kidney transplant recipients. On the study more broadly: Recipient PBMCs carried a CFSE label and met irradiated graft donor PBMCs for over five days before FACS sorting. General study points: Biological reproducibility was not directly addressed in this study.

The V gene's germline CDR1 is LGHNA and CDR2 YNFKEQ. The CDR3 is 13 residues long. V was shortened by 4 bases and J by 4 bases, with 9 bases between the two germline ends. The gene calls are TRBV4-2 and TRBJ2-3; D is unclear. The receptor's source is a human donor in good health. The material sequenced was CD4+ T cells from blood cultured with allogeneic cells. As DNA, the CDR3 is TGTGCCAGCAGCCGTAACCGGGCAGATACGCAGTATTTT. Translated: CASSRNRADTQYF.